The rows below give T cell receptor beta chains drawn from one sample of a study of OX40 agonist ivuxolimab in advanced cancers. This table comes from immunoSEQ multiplex PCR, and its TCRdb copy is limited to in-frame clones, with some not included. The sample holds 50,000 to 75,000 clones; around 88% are singletons and the top ten take less than 0.75%. This specimen was CD4+ or CD8+ T cells sorted from blood, taken in a trial of the OX40 agonist ivuxolimab. The receptor set was obtained from an adult with an advanced solid tumor such as melanoma, head and neck, liver or kidney cancer. Both conserved end residues are part of each CDR3. A D gene is named only where the DNA matches it firmly. Clone size is shown for a subset of rows, as once, few, many or a class of expanded clone.

TRBJ2-7 | . | TRBV19 | TRBD2 | CASSRASGKPYEQYF | TGTGCCAGTAGTCGGGCTAGCGGGAAGCCCTACGAGCAGTACTTC
TRBJ2-3 | . | TRBV7-2 | . | CASSQESQRRTDTQYF | TGTGCCAGCAGCCAAGAGAGTCAGCGGCGTACAGATACGCAGTATTTT
TRBJ1-1 | . | TRBV5-1 | TRBD1 | CASSLRDSWDTEAFF | TGCGCCAGCAGCTTGCGGGACAGTTGGGACACTGAAGCTTTCTTT
TRBJ2-1 | . | TRBV11-3 | TRBD2 | CASSPVAGSYNEQFF | TGTGCCAGCAGCCCCGTAGCGGGGAGTTACAATGAGCAGTTCTTC
TRBJ2-3 | . | TRBV7-9 | TRBD1 | CASSTGTAEVTQYF | TGTGCCAGCAGCACCGGGACAGCGGAGGTTACGCAGTATTTT
TRBJ2-3 | . | TRBV11-2 | . | CASSYTWGGGDTDTQYF | TGTGCCAGCAGCTACACCTGGGGCGGAGGGGACACAGATACGCAGTATTTT
TRBJ1-2 | . | TRBV2 | . | CASCAGGMGYGYTF | TGTGCCAGCTGCGCCGGAGGGATGGGCTATGGCTACACCTTC
TRBJ2-1 | . | TRBV29-1 | TRBD2 | CSVGIGTSSNEQFF | TGCAGCGTTGGGATAGGGACTAGTTCCAATGAGCAGTTCTTC
TRBJ1-5 | medium-sized | TRBV30 | . | CAWSNDNQPQHF | TGTGCCTGGAGTAATGACAATCAGCCCCAGCATTTT
TRBJ2-3 | . | TRBV7-2 | . | CASSPVGGTTDTQYF | TGTGCCAGCAGCCCAGTCGGCGGGACCACAGATACGCAGTATTTT
TRBJ1-5 | . | TRBV9 | . | CASSVQGGNQPQHF | TGTGCCAGCAGCGTACAGGGCGGTAATCAGCCCCAGCATTTT
TRBJ1-5 | . | TRBV28 | TRBD1 | CASSQTGHQPQHF | TGTGCCAGCAGTCAGACAGGGCATCAGCCCCAGCATTTT
TRBJ2-7 | . | TRBV5-1 | . | CASSPETVARTYEQYF | TGCGCCAGCAGCCCGGAGACAGTAGCTCGGACCTACGAGCAGTACTTC
TRBJ1-5 | . | TRBV4-3 | . | CASSQGLDISNQPQHF | TGCGCCAGCAGCCAAGGTCTGGACATCAGCAATCAGCCCCAGCATTTT
TRBJ1-5 | . | TRBV27 | . | CASSLSVNQPQHF | TGTGCCAGCAGTTTATCAGTAAATCAGCCCCAGCATTTT